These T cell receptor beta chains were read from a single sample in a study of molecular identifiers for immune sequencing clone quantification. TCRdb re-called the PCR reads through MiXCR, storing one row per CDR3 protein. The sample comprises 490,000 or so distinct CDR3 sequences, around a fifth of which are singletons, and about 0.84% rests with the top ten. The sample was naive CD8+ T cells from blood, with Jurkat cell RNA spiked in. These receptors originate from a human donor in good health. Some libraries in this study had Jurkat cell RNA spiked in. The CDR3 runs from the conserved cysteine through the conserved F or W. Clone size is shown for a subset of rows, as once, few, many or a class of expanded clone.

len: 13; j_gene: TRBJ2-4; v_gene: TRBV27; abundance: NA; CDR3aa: CASSYSGKNTQYF
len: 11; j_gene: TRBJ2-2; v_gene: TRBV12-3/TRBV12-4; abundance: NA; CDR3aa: CASEYTGELFF
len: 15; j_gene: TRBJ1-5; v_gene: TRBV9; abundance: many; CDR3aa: CASSVEEYSNQPQHF
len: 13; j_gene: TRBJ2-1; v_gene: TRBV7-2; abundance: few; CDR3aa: CASSPGVGNEQFF
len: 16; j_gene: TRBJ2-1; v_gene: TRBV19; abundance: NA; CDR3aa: CASSVGTRSLYNEQFF
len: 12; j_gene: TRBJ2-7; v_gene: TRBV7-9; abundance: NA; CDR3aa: CASSSDTYEQYF
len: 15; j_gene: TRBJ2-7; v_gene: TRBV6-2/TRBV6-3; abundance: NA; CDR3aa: CAGSYYGESSYEQYF
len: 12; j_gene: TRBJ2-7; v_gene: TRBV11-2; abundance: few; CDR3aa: CASSLIGGVSYF
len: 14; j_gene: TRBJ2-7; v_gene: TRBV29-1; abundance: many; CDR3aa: CSVDPTGDSYEQYF
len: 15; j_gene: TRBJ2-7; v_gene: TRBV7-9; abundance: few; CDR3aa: CASSPGTSINYEQYF
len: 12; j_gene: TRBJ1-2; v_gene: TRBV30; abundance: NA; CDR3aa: CAWSVPGYGYTF
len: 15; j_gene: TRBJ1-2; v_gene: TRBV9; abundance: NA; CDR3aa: CASSAGLPRSYGYTF
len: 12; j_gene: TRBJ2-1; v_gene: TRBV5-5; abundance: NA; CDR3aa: CASSLDVGEQFF
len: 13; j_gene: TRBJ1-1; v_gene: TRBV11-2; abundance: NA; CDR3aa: CASSPMAHTEAFF
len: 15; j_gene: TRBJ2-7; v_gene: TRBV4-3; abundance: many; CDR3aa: CASSQAGAGANEQYF
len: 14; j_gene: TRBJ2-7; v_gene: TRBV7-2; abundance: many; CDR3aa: CASSPGGPEYEQYF
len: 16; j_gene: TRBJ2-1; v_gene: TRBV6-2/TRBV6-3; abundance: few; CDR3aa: CASSYPLAISTSEQFF
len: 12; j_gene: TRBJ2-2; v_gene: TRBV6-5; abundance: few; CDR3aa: CASRDNTGELFF
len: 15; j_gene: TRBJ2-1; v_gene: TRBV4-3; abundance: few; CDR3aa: CASSQERRAYNEQFF
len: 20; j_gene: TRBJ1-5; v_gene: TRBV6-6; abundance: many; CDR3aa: CASSKRGAWVDLEGNQPQHF
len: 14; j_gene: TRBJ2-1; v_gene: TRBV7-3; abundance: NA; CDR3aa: CASSFGLAGGEQFF
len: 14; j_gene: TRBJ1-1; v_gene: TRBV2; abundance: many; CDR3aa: CASSGKGQGIMAFF
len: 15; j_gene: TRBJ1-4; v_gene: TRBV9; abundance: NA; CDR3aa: CASSLTGEANEKLFF